This paragraph reports one T cell receptor beta chain. The antigen is unknown. This record comes from a study of breast tumors, draining lymph nodes, adjacent tissues. Study-wide findings and caveats: The data were judged consistent with most tumor T cells coming from lymph node and expanding in tumor.

Breast cancer patients provided tissue from their axillary draining lymph nodes. MiXCR was run by TCRdb on the multiplex PCR reads, yielding one entry per CDR3 protein. Among a few hundred thousand distinct CDR3 sequences listed, 34% were seen once. Germline CDR1 reads SGDLS; CDR2 reads YYNGEE. The CDR3 spans 18 residues. V was trimmed by 4 bases and J by 0 bases, leaving 19 bases between them. This TCR came from a female donor with breast cancer. Some clones in this sample may be carry-over from other donors' samples. Sequencing was carried out using axillary lymph node tissue. The chain carries TRBV9 and TRBJ1-4; D possibly corresponds to TRBD1 (5 bases). This chain's CDR3 is CASSKFGLAGATNEKLFF. For the CDR3, the DNA is TGTGCCAGCAGCAAGTTCGGGTTGGCGGGGGCAACTAATGAAAAACTGTTTTTT.